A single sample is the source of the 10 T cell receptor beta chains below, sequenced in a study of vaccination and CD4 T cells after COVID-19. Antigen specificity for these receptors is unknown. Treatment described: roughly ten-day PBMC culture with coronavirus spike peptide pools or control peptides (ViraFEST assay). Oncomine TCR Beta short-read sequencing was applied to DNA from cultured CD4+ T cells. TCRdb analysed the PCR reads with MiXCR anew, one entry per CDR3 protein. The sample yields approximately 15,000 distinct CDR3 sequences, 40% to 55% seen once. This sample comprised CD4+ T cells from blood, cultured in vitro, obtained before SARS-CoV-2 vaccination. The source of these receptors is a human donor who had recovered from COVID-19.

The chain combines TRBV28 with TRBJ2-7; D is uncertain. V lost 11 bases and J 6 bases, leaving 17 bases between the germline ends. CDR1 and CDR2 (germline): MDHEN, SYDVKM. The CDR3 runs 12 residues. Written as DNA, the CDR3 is TGTGCCGCACTCTCAACGGGTCTCGAGCAGTACTTC. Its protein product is CAALSTGLEQYF. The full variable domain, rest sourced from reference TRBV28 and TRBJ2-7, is DVKVTQSSRYLVKRTGEKVFLECVQDMDHENMFWYRQDPGLGLRLIYFSYDVKMKEKGDIPEGYSVSREKKERFSLILESASTNQTSMYLCAALSTGLEQYFGPGTRLTVT.

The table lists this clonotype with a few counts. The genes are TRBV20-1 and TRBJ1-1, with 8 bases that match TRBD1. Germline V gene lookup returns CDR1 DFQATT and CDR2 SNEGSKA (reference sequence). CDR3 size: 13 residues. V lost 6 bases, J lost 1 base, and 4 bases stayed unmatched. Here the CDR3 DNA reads TGCAGTGCGAGAACAGGGGGGAACACTGAAGCTTTCTTT. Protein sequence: CSARTGGNTEAFF.

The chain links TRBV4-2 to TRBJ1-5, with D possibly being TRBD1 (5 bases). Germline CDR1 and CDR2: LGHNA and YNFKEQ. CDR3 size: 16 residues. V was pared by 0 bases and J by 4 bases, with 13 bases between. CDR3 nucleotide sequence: TGTGCCAGCAGCCAAGATCTGAGACAGATGAATCAGCCCCAGCATTTT. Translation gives CASSQDLRQMNQPQHF.

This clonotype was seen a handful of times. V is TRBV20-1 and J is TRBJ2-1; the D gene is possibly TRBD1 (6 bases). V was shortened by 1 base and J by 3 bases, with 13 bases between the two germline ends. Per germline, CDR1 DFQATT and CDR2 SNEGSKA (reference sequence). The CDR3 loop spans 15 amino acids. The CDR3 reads CSARGDRIIYNEQFF. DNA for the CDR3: TGCAGTGCTAGAGGCGACAGGATTATCTACAATGAGCAGTTCTTC.

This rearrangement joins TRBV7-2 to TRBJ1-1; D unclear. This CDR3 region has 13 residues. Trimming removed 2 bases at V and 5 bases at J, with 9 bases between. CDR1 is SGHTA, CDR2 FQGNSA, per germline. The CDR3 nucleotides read TGTGCCAGCAGCTTACCCGTGAGGACTGAAGCTTTCTTT. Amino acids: CASSLPVRTEAFF.

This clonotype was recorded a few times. CDR3 amino acids: CASSMTGSYEQYF. Written as DNA, the CDR3 is TGTGCCAGCAGTATGACAGGATCCTACGAGCAGTACTTC. J is TRBJ2-7 and V is TRBV6-2 or TRBV6-3; possibly TRBD1 for D (6 bases). The CDR3 has 13 residues. Germline CDR1 is MNHEY and CDR2 is SVGEGT. Trimming cost V 5 bases and J 1 base, with 9 bases left between them.

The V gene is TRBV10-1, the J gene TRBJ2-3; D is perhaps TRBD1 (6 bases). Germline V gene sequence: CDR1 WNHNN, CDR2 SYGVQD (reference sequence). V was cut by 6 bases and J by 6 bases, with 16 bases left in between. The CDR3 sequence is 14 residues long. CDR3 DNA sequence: TGCGCCAGCAGCGACAGGCGCTCTAAGGATACGCAGTATTTT. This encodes CASSDRRSKDTQYF.

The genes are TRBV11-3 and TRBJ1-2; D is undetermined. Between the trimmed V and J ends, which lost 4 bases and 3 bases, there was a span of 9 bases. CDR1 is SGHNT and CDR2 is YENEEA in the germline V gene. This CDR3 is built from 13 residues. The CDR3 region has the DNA TGTGCCAGCAGCTCGCCTCGCTACTATGGCTACACCTTC. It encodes CASSSPRYYGYTF.

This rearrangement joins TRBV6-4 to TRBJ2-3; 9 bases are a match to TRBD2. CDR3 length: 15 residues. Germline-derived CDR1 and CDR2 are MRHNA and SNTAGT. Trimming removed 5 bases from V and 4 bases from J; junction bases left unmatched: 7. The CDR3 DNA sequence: TGTGCCAGCAGTCCCTTAGCGGGAGAGGCAGATACGCAGTATTTT. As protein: CASSPLAGEADTQYF.

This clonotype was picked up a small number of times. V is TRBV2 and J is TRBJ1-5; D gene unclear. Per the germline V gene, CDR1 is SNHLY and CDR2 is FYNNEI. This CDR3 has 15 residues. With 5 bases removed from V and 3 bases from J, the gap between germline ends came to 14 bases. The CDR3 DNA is TGTGCCAGCAGTTTATCCGTAGCCGTCAATCAGCCCCAGCATTTT. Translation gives CASSLSVAVNQPQHF.